This T cell receptor beta chain comes out of a study of shared clonotypes between healthy human individuals. The overall study: The donor pool was made up of two women and three men aged 18 to 49. Study-wide points: Sequencing depth was expected to influence donor clonotype sharing.

Researchers partitioned CD4+ cells into CD45RA+ naive and CD45RA-negative memory subsets. On this clone: Its specificity is not known.

Using immunoSEQ multiplex PCR, the repertoire was profiled, and TCRdb retains in-frame clones only, with some absent. The sample records about 360,000 clones, more than 60% being singletons. Germline CDR1 and CDR2: MNHNY and SVGAGI (reference sequence). The CDR3 is 13 residues long. J was trimmed by 7 bases and V by 7 bases; bases with no gene match: 7. The sample consisted of memory CD4+ T cells sorted from blood. The sample's subset: CD45RA-negative fraction. V is TRBV6-6 and J is TRBJ2-1; 7 nucleotides match TRBD2. The clonotype was recovered from a man aged 25 to 40 in good health. CDR3 bases: TGTGCCAGCATGCGGGAGTTAGGTAATGAGCAGTTCTTC. Its translation: CASMRELGNEQFF.